The entry that follows covers one TCR beta chain sequence. Its matching antigen is unknown. The CDR3 spans 15 residues. Trimming cost V 6 bases and J 0 bases, with 9 bases left between them. In germline, CDR1 is ENHRY, CDR2 SYGVKD. The data originate from a study of T cells in Graves' hyperthyroidism and ophthalmopathy. Points from the study as a whole: Classification by a 13 V-J model distinguished ophthalmopathy from stable hyperthyroidism.

RNA transcripts provided the source from which TCR beta CDR3 regions were amplified. HTBI primers were the set used in a first-round RT-PCR of the TCR CDR3. One entry per CDR3 protein results from TCRdb running MiXCR on the multiplex PCR reads. Of around 500,000 distinct CDR3 sequences listed, around a fifth are singletons. This clonotype was sampled from a woman in her 70s with Graves' ophthalmopathy. The specimen sequenced was blood. The V call is TRBV10-3, the J call TRBJ2-6, with D maybe TRBD1 (5 bases). The CDR3, as DNA: TGTGCCATCAGGGGGCAGGGCTCTGGGGCCAACGTCCTGACTTTC. As protein: CAIRGQGSGANVLTF.